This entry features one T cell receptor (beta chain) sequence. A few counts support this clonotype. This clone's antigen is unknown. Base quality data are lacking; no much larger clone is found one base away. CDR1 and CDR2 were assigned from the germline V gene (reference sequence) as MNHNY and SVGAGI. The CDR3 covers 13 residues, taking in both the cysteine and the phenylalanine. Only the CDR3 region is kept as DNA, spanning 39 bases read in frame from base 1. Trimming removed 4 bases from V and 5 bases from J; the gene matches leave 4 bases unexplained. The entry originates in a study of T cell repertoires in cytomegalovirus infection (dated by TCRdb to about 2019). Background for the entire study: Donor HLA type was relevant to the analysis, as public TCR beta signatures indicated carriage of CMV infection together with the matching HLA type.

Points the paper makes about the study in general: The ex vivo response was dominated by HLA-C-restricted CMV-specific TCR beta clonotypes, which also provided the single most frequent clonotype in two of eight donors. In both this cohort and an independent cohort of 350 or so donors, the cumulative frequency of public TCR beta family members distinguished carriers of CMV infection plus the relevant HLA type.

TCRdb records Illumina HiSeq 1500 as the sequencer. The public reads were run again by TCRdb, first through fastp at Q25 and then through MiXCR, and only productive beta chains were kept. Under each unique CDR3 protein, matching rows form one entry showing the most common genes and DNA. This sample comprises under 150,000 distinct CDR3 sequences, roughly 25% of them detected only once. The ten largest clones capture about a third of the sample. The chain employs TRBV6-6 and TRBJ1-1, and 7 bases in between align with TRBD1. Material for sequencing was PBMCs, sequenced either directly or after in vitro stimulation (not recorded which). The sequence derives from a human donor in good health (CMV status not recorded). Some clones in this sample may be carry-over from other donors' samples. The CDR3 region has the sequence CASSFQQGTEAFF. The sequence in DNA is TGTGCCAGCAGTTTCCAACAGGGGACTGAAGCTTTCTTT.